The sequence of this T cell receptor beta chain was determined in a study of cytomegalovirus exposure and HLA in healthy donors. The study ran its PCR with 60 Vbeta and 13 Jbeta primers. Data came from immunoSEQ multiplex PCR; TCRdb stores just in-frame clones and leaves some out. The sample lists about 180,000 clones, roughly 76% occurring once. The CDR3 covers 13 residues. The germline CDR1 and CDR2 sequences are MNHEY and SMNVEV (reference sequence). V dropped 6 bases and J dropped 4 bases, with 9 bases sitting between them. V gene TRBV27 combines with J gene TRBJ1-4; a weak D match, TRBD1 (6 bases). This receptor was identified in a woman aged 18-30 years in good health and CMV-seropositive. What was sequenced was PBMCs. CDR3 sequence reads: CASRLQGNEKLFF. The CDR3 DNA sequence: TGTGCCAGCAGGCTACAGGGTAATGAAAAACTGTTTTTT. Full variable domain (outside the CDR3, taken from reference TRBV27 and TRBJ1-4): EAQVTQNPRYLITVTGKKLTVTCSQNMNHEYMSWYRQDPGLGLRQIYYSMNVEVTDKGDVPEGYKVSRKEKRNFPLILESPSPNQTSLYFCASRLQGNEKLFFGSGTQLSVL.